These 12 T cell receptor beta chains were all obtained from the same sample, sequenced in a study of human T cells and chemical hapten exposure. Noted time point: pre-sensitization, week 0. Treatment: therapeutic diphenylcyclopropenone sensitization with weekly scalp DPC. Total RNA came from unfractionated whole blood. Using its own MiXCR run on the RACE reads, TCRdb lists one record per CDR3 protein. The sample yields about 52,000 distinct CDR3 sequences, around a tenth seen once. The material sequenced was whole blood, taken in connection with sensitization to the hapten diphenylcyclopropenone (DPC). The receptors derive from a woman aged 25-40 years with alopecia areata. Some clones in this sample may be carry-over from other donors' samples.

The CDR3, as DNA: TGTGCCAGCAGTGACGGGCGGGGGATCTCCACAGATACGCAGTATTTT. As protein: CASSDGRGISTDTQYF. This chain connects TRBV6-1 to TRBJ2-3; 7 nucleotides line up with TRBD2. Trimming cost V 3 bases and J 2 bases; bases outside gene matches: 8. The CDR3 runs to 16 residues. Germline CDR1 MNHNS, CDR2 SASEGT.

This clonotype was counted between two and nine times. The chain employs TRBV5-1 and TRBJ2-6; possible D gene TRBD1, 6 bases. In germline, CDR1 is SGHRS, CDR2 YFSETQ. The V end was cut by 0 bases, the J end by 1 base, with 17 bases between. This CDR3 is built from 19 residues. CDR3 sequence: CASSLDYFIQGSGANVLTF. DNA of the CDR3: TGCGCCAGCAGCTTGGACTACTTCATACAGGGTTCTGGGGCCAACGTCCTGACTTTC.

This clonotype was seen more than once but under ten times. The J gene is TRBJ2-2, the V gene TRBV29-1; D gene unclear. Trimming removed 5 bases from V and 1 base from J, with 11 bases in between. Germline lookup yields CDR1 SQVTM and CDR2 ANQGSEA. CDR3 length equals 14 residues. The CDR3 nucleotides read TGCAGCGTTAAACAACTAATGAACACCGGGGAGCTGTTTTTT. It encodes CSVKQLMNTGELFF.

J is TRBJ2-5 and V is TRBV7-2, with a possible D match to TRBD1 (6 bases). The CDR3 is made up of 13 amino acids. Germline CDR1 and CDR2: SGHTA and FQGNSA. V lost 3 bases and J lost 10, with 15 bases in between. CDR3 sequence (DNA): TGTGCCAGCAGCTTCCCCCCCAGGGGAAGCCAGTACTTC. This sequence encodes CASSFPPRGSQYF.

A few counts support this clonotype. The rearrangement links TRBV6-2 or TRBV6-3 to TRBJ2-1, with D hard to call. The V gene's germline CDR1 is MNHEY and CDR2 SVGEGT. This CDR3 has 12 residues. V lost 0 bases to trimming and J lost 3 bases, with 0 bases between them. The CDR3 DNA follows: TGTGCCAGCAGTTACTCCTACAATGAGCAGTTCTTC. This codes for CASSYSYNEQFF.

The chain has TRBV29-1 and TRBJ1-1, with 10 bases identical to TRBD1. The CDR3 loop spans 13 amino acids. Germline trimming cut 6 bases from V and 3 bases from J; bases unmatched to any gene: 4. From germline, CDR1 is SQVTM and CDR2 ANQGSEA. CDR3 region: CSVRTGGDTEAFF. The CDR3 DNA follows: TGCAGCGTGCGGACAGGGGGTGACACTGAAGCTTTCTTT.

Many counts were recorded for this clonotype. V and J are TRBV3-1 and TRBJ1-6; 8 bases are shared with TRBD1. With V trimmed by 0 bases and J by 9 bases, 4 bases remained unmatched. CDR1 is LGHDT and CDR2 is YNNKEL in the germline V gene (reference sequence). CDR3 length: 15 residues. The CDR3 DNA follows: TGTGCCAGCAGCCAAGACAGGGGGCCCGGTTCACCCCTCCACTTT. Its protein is CASSQDRGPGSPLHF.

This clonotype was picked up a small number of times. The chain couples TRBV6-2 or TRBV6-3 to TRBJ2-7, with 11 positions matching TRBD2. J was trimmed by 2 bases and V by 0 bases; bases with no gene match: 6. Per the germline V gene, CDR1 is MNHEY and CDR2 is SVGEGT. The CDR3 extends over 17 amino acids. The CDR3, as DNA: TGTGCCAGCAGTTACTCCACTAGCGGGGGCCTCACCTACGAGCAGTACTTC. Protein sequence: CASSYSTSGGLTYEQYF.

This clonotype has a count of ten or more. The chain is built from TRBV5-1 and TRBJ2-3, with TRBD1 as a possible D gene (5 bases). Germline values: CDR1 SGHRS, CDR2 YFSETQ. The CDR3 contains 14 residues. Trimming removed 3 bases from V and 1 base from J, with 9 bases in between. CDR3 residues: CASSSVTGTDTQYF. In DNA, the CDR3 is TGCGCCAGCAGCTCCGTGACAGGCACAGATACGCAGTATTTT.

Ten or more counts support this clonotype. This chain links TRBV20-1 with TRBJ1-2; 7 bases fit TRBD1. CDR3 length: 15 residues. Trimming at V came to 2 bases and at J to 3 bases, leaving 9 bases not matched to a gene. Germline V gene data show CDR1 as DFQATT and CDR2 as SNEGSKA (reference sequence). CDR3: CSARTFPGTDYGYTF. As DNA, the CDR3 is TGCAGTGCTAGAACTTTCCCCGGGACAGACTATGGCTACACCTTC.

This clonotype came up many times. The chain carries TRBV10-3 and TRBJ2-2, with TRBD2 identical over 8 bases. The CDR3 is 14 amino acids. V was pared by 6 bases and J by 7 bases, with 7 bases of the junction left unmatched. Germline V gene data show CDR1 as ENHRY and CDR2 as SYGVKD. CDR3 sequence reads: CAIRGGLDGGELFF. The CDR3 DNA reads TGTGCCATCAGAGGGGGACTAGATGGCGGGGAGCTGTTTTTT.

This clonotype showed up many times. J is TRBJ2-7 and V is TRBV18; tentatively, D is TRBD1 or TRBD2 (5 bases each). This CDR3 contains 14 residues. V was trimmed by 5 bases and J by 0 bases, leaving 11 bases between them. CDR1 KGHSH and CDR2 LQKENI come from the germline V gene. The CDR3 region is CASSGTPSSYEQYF. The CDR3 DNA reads TGTGCCAGCTCAGGGACCCCAAGCTCCTACGAGCAGTACTTC.